This TCR beta chain appears in the sequencing data of a study of blood T cell repertoires in COVID-19. The CDR3 loop spans 15 amino acids. The germline V gene encodes CDR1 MDHEN and CDR2 SYDVKM. The V gene lost 5 bases and the J gene lost 2 bases, with 13 bases spanning the gap. Repertoires were generated with immunoSEQ multiplex PCR, while TCRdb's copy carries only in-frame clones and drops some. This sample has hundreds of thousands of clones, with roughly 85% found just once. V is TRBV28 and J is TRBJ1-5, with a weak D call TRBD1 (6 bases). The receptor was isolated from a man in his fifties or sixties with COVID-19, enrolled during active disease. The material sequenced was peripheral blood. The CDR3 loop reads CASSMGHPGNQPQHF. CDR3 bases: TGTGCCAGCAGTATGGGACATCCCGGCAATCAGCCCCAGCATTTT.